This T cell receptor (beta chain) was recovered during a study of blood T cell repertoires in COVID-19. Study context: The United States, Italy and Spain were the sources of the acute and convalescent COVID-19 samples. In each case, the material was cDNA or gDNA derived from T cells, B-cell-depleted T cells, or PBMCs.

With V trimmed by 8 bases and J by 4 bases, 15 bases remained unmatched. CDR3 length equals 15 residues. From germline, CDR1 is GTSNPN and CDR2 SVGIG (reference sequence). Authors' processing steps: Amplification with reference gene primers provided the estimates of nucleated cell counts. Profiling relied on immunoSEQ multiplex PCR, and the TCRdb table lists in-frame clones only, not all of them. V and J calls and clone size are as listed in that table; D and trimming were resolved from the DNA. The sample carries under 25,000 clones, 70% to 90% recorded once. This chain links TRBV30 with TRBJ2-3; 7 bases fit TRBD1. The receptor's source is a human donor with active COVID-19. The donor label of this sample is uncertain. The sample taken for sequencing was peripheral blood. Here the CDR3 DNA reads TGTGCCGGGGAACCTAGGGGGCGGAGCGCAGATACGCAGTATTTT. Amino acids: CAGEPRGRSADTQYF.